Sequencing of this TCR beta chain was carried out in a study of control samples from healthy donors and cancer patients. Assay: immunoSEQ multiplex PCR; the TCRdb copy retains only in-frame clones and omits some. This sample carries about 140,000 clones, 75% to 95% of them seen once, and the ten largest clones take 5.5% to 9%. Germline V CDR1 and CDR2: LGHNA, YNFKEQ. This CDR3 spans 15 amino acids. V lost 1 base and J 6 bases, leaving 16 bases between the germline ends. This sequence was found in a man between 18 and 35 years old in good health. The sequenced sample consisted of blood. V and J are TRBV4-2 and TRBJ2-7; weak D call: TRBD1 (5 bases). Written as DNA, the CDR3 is TGTGCCAGCAGCCAAGGAGCTTCTGGGGCGATCGAGCAGTACTTC. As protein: CASSQGASGAIEQYF.